This TCR beta chain comes out of a study of shared clonotypes between healthy human individuals. Background on the study: Donor composition was a couple of women and three men, aged 18 to 49.

In the case of this clone: The antigen is unknown.

Whole-study findings and limits: Expectations were that clonotype sharing among donors would be affected by sequencing depth.

The repertoire was sequenced with immunoSEQ multiplex PCR; TCRdb's copy has only in-frame clones and lacks some. The sample contains 450,000 to 550,000 clones, less than 85% of which appear only once. With V trimmed by 3 bases and J by 4 bases, 6 bases remained unmatched. The CDR3 contains 16 residues. Germline V gives CDR1 SGDLS, CDR2 YYNGEE. The chain links TRBV9 to TRBJ2-1, with 11 bases fitting TRBD2. The source is a woman aged 35 to 49 in good health. Some clones in this sample may be carry-over from other donors' samples. The sample taken for sequencing was PBMCs. The CDR3, as DNA: TGTGCCAGCAGCGAGACCGGGACTAGCGGATACAATGAGCAGTTCTTC. Translation gives CASSETGTSGYNEQFF. Combining the CDR3 with reference TRBV9 and TRBJ2-1 gives the whole variable domain DSGVTQTPKHLITATGQRVTLRCSPRSGDLSVYWYQQSLDQGLQFLIQYYNGEERAKGNILERFSAQQFPDLHSELNLSSLELGDSALYFCASSETGTSGYNEQFFGPGTRLTVL.